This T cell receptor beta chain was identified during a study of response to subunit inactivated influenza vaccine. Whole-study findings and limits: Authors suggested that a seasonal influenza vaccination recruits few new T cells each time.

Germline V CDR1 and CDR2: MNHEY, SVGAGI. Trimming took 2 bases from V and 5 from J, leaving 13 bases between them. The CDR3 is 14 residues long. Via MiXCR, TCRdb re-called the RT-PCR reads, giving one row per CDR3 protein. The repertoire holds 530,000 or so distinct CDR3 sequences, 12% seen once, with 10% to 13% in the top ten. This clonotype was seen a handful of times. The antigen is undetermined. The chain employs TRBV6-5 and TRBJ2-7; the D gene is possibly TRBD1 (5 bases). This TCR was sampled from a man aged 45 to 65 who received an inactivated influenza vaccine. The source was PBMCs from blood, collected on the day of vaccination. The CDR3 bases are TGTGCCAGCAGTTACGTGGCAGGGTTCCACGAGCAGTACTTC. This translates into CASSYVAGFHEQYF.